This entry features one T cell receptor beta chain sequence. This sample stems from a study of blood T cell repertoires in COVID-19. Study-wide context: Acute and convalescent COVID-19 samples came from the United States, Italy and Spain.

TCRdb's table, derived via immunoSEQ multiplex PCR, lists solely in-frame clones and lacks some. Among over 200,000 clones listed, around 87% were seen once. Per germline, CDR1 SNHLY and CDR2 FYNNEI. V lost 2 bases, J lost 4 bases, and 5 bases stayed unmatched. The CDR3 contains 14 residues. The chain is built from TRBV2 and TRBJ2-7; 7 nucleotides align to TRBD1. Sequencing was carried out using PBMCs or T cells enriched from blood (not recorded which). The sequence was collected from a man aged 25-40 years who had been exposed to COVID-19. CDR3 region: CASSERGTAYEQYF. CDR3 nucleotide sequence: TGTGCCAGCAGTGAAAGGGGGACAGCGTACGAGCAGTACTTC.